Sequencing of this T cell receptor (beta chain) was carried out in a study of blood T cell repertoires in COVID-19. Participant-reported clinical history was the basis for cohort assignment. Cohort 3 recovery required two negative PCRs, clearance, or symptom resolution. The authors' processing: How many nucleated cells were present was estimated from reference gene primer amplification. Sequencing used immunoSEQ multiplex PCR; TCRdb keeps in-frame clones, though not all of them. V and J calls and clone size follow that table, whereas D and trimming were derived from the DNA. The sample has some 490,000 clones; about nine tenths are singletons. The sample comprised PBMCs or T cells enriched from blood (not recorded which). This receptor was obtained from a woman aged 55 to 70 who had recovered from COVID-19.

The DNA of the CDR3 is TGCGCCAGCAGCTTGGATCCAGGGATGAACTATGGCTACACCTTC. It is translated as CASSLDPGMNYGYTF. The gene calls are TRBV5-1 and TRBJ1-2; D is possibly TRBD1 (5 bases). Trimming left V 0 bases short and J 2 bases short, with 11 bases between. The CDR3 has 15 amino acids. From germline, CDR1 is SGHRS and CDR2 YFSETQ.